These 8 T cell receptor beta chains were all obtained from the same sample, sequenced in a study of cytomegalovirus exposure and HLA in healthy donors. PCR employed 60 Vbeta and 13 Jbeta primers. Some clones are missing from TCRdb's copy, which holds only in-frame ones; the method was immunoSEQ multiplex PCR. The sample gives some 160,000 clones, around 77% of which show up once; 1.3% to 1.5% is in the top ten. The sample comprised PBMCs. All receptors derive from a woman in her thirties in good health and CMV-seronegative.

This chain uses TRBV2 with TRBJ2-2; possibly TRBD2 for D (5 bases). The germline gives CDR1 SNHLY, CDR2 FYNNEI. The CDR3 extends over 16 amino acids. The germline V and J ends were trimmed by 7 bases and 5 bases, with 20 bases remaining between them. The DNA for the CDR3 is TGTGCCAGCAAACGCAGCGTCGGAGGAGCGACCGGGGAGCTGTTTTTT. The encoded protein is CASKRSVGGATGELFF.

With regard to this clone: At one of its ends the junction is not consistent with the germline gene, which may arise from a read error. The CDR3 here is CSSSPDSYEQYF. The CDR3 DNA is TGTTCCAGCAGCCCCGACAGTTACGAGCAGTACTTC. The chain is built from TRBV7-9 and TRBJ2-7; D may be TRBD1 (5 bases). Germline assignment: CDR1 SEHNR and CDR2 FQNEAQ (reference sequence). This CDR3 has 12 residues.

This chain uses TRBV7-6 with TRBJ2-2, with 7 bases aligning to TRBD1. V trimming: 4 bases; J trimming: 9 bases; junction bases outside the gene matches: 5. The CDR3 is 13 residues long. CDR1 and CDR2 (germline): SGHVS, FNYEAQ. The CDR3 here is CASSSSQGRELFF. Written as DNA, the CDR3 is TGTGCCAGCAGCTCGTCACAGGGGAGGGAGCTGTTTTTT.

This clone was detected only once. The chain uses TRBV6-5 and TRBJ1-4; no clear D. The CDR3 is 12 residues long. Germline V gene lookup returns CDR1 MNHEY and CDR2 SVGAGI. V lost 5 bases to trimming and J lost 10 bases, with 11 bases between them. The CDR3 DNA follows: TGTGCCAGCAGTAAACAGCTCGGAAAACTGTTTTTT. Translated, it gives CASSKQLGKLFF.

The rearrangement joins TRBV5-6 to TRBJ1-2, with 7 positions matching TRBD1. With V trimmed by 0 bases and J by 4 bases, 9 bases remained unmatched. The CDR3 spans 16 residues. Germline CDR1 is SGHDT and CDR2 is YYEEEE. The CDR3 loop reads CASSLEGARGFYGYTF. DNA for the CDR3: TGTGCCAGCAGCTTGGAGGGGGCCAGGGGGTTCTATGGCTACACCTTC.

CDR3 nucleotide sequence: TGCGCCAGCAGCCCGGGACAGGGTGGCGGGGAGCTGTTTTTT. It translates to CASSPGQGGGELFF. The chain uses TRBV5-1 and TRBJ2-2; 9 nucleotides agree with TRBD1. The CDR3 spans 14 residues. V shed 4 bases and J 7 bases; nucleotides not matched to a gene: 5. From germline, CDR1 is SGHRS and CDR2 YFSETQ.

The gene calls are TRBV29-1 and TRBJ2-7, with D perhaps matching TRBD2 (6 bases). V lost 4 bases, J lost 3 bases, and 10 bases lay in between. Germline V CDR1 and CDR2: SQVTM, ANQGSEA. The CDR3 loop spans 12 amino acids. CDR3 DNA sequence: TGCAGCGTTGGGCGGGGAATCTACGAGCAGTACTTC. This translates into CSVGRGIYEQYF.

The CDR3 sequence: CASSDNRDQPQHF. CDR3 DNA: TGTGCCAGCAGTGATAACAGGGATCAGCCCCAGCATTTT. The chain links TRBV6-1 to TRBJ1-5; TRBD1 is a possible D gene (6 bases). The CDR3 contains 13 residues. CDR1 is MNHNS and CDR2 is SASEGT in the germline V gene. Trimming cost V 3 bases and J 5 bases, with 8 bases left between them.